One sample yielded the 32 T cell receptor beta chains listed below, sequenced in a study of PD-L1 blockade in urothelial cancer. Clones were read by immunoSEQ multiplex PCR, and TCRdb kept only the in-frame ones, dropping some. The repertoire has roughly 87,000 clones, around 89% of them found once; the top ten carry 0.97%. This sample's time point: pretreatment peripheral blood. The specimen comprised PBMCs, sampled around atezolizumab (anti-PD-L1) treatment. The receptors derive from a woman of 80 years or more with urothelial cancer.

The chain carries TRBV18 and TRBJ1-2, with D tentatively TRBD1 (6 bases). Germline V gene sequence: CDR1 KGHSH, CDR2 LQKENI. V lost 0 bases to trimming and J lost 4 bases, with 9 bases between them. The CDR3 totals 14 residues. The CDR3 protein is CASSPPGGAYGYTF. CDR3 coding DNA: TGTGCCAGCTCACCACCGGGGGGGGCCTATGGCTACACCTTC.

The chain uses TRBV6-6 and TRBJ1-1, with TRBD1 as a possible D gene (5 bases). V lost 6 bases and J lost 2, with 13 bases in between. The CDR3 loop spans 14 amino acids. CDR1 MNHNY and CDR2 SVGAGI come from the germline V gene (reference sequence). The CDR3 DNA sequence: TGTGCCAGCAGCCTCGCGGGGGGTAACACTGAAGCTTTCTTT. Amino acid sequence: CASSLAGGNTEAFF.

The chain links TRBV4-2 to TRBJ1-3, with a weak D call TRBD1 (6 bases). The V and J ends lost 4 bases and 4 bases respectively, with 26 bases between them. Germline lookup yields CDR1 LGHNA and CDR2 YNFKEQ. This CDR3 comprises 19 residues. CDR3 DNA sequence: TGTGCCAGCAGCCCCGAAGGGGGGGCGGATGGGGGAACGGGAAACACCATATATTTT. This codes for CASSPEGGADGGTGNTIYF.

The DNA of the CDR3 is TGTGCCAGCAGCTCATCCGGGACAACCTCCTACGAGCAGTACTTC. Its translation: CASSSSGTTSYEQYF. The rearrangement joins TRBV11-2 to TRBJ2-7; D is perhaps TRBD1 (6 bases). The CDR3 extends over 15 amino acids. Germline V gene data show CDR1 as SGHAT and CDR2 as FQNNGV. The V gene lost 4 bases and the J gene lost 0 bases, with 13 bases spanning the gap.

J is TRBJ2-7 and V is TRBV27; 10 bases align to TRBD2. Germline trimming cut 2 bases from V and 0 bases from J; bases unmatched to any gene: 1. Germline values: CDR1 MNHEY, CDR2 SMNVEV (reference sequence). CDR3 length: 15 amino acids. CDR3 region: CASSLSGRVSYEQYF. CDR3 nucleotide sequence: TGTGCCAGCAGTTTAAGCGGGAGGGTCTCCTACGAGCAGTACTTC.

The chain links TRBV4-1 to TRBJ2-7; 7 bases match TRBD2. Germline V gives CDR1 MGHRA, CDR2 YSYEKL. The CDR3 contains 20 residues. Germline trimming cut 0 bases from V and 3 bases from J; bases unmatched to any gene: 20. CDR3: CASSQENRASGRYPRYEQYF. The CDR3 coding sequence is TGCGCCAGCAGCCAAGAAAATAGGGCTAGCGGCCGTTATCCCCGCTACGAGCAGTACTTC.

This chain links TRBV7-9 with TRBJ2-6, with 7 bases fitting TRBD1. V shed 5 bases, J shed 0 bases, and the junction held 13 bases outside the gene matches. The CDR3 extends over 19 amino acids. Looked up from germline, CDR1 is SEHNR and CDR2 is FQNEAQ (reference sequence). The CDR3 reads CASSASTGWTPSGANVLTF. The CDR3 DNA sequence: TGTGCCAGCAGCGCCTCGACAGGGTGGACACCCTCTGGGGCCAACGTCCTGACTTTC.

The chain has TRBV7-9 and TRBJ2-3; D unclear. The germline CDR1 and CDR2 sequences are SEHNR and FQNEAQ (reference sequence). The ends were cut back, 5 bases at V and 6 bases at J, with 6 bases in the middle. This CDR3 is 11 amino acids long. The DNA of the CDR3 is TGTGCCAGCAGCCAGGCCGATACGCAGTATTTT. Protein sequence: CASSQADTQYF.

The chain couples TRBV6-1 to TRBJ2-7; TRBD2 matches 9 bases. Germline V gene sequence: CDR1 MNHNS, CDR2 SASEGT. The J segment lost 4 bases and the V segment lost 7 bases, leaving 11 bases of the junction unmatched. The CDR3 runs to 15 residues. This CDR3 reads CASNWGSGSKYEQYF. As DNA, the CDR3 is TGTGCCAGCAATTGGGGTAGCGGGAGTAAGTACGAGCAGTACTTC.

This chain links TRBV4-2 with TRBJ2-2, with D unresolved. Trimming pared 0 bases from V and 3 bases from J, leaving 8 bases between. Germline assignment: CDR1 LGHNA and CDR2 YNFKEQ. CDR3 length: 15 residues. DNA of the CDR3: TGTGCCAGCAGCCAAGACAGGTCCTACACCGGGGAGCTGTTTTTT. It translates to CASSQDRSYTGELFF.

The chain carries TRBV18 and TRBJ1-1, with D hard to call. CDR1 is KGHSH, CDR2 LQKENI, per germline. Trimming took off 1 base at V and 5 bases at J, with 5 bases between the two ends. The CDR3 sequence is 12 residues long. CDR3 DNA: TGTGCCAGCTCACCACTCGGGACTGAAGCTTTCTTT. Protein sequence: CASSPLGTEAFF.

This chain joins TRBV7-2 and TRBJ2-7, with 8 bases that match TRBD2. This CDR3 is built from 14 residues. Trimming at V came to 2 bases and at J to 7 bases, leaving 7 bases not matched to a gene. CDR1 is SGHTA, CDR2 FQGNSA, per germline. The CDR3 bases are TGTGCCAGCAGCTTAACGGGAGGGCCGGAGGAGCAGTACTTC. It codes for CASSLTGGPEEQYF.

The chain employs TRBV15 and TRBJ2-7; TRBD1 aligns across 11 bases. There are 13 residues in the CDR3. Germline values: CDR1 LNHNV, CDR2 YYDKDF (reference sequence). J lost 6 bases, V lost 3 bases, and 1 base had no gene match. The DNA for the CDR3 is TGTGCCACCAGCAGGGACAGGGGGCGCGAGCAGTACTTC. This translates into CATSRDRGREQYF.

The chain recombines TRBV12-5 with TRBJ1-1; D might be TRBD1 (5 bases). Trimming took 3 bases from V and 8 from J, leaving 10 bases between them. CDR3 length: 12 amino acids. The V gene's germline CDR1 is LGHNT and CDR2 FRNRAP. CDR3 DNA sequence: TGTGCTAGTGGTTTACATAGGGGCGAAGCTTTCTTT. This encodes CASGLHRGEAFF.

The V and J genes are TRBV6-6 and TRBJ2-7, with 8 bases matching TRBD2. This CDR3 is built from 14 residues. Germline V gene lookup returns CDR1 MNHNY and CDR2 SVGAGI (reference sequence). J gave up 6 bases and V 3 bases, and 7 bases lay outside the gene matches. The CDR3 region is CASSYSTSGLEQYF. DNA of the CDR3: TGTGCCAGCAGTTATTCTACTAGCGGTCTCGAGCAGTACTTC.

This clone showed up just a few times. Other DNA sequences in the sample encode the same CDR3. The rearrangement joins TRBV7-9 to TRBJ2-1; D is perhaps TRBD2 (6 bases). The V end lost 0 bases, the J end lost 7 bases, and 10 bases lay between the germline ends. CDR3 length: 14 amino acids. Germline values: CDR1 SEHNR, CDR2 FQNEAQ (reference sequence). In nucleotides, the CDR3 is TGTGCCAGCAGCTTAGCGGGAGGAGATAATGAGCAGTTCTTC. This encodes CASSLAGGDNEQFF.

This rearrangement joins TRBV5-6 to TRBJ1-1, with D maybe TRBD1 (5 bases). The CDR3 is 14 residues long. Trimming cost V 6 bases and J 5 bases, with 17 bases left between them. Germline CDR1 is SGHDT and CDR2 is YYEEEE. This CDR3 is CASNHPARGTEAFF. Written as DNA, the CDR3 is TGTGCCAGCAACCATCCAGCGCGGGGGACTGAAGCTTTCTTT.

V usage is TRBV5-1 and J usage is TRBJ1-4; D possibly corresponds to TRBD1 (5 bases). This CDR3 has 14 residues. CDR1 and CDR2 (germline): SGHRS, YFSETQ. V lost 2 bases and J lost 1, with 6 bases in between. CDR3 region: CASSFGGTNEKLFF. In nucleotides, the CDR3 is TGCGCCAGCAGCTTCGGGGGAACTAATGAAAAACTGTTTTTT.

The table lists this clone with a count of one. V gene TRBV7-8 combines with J gene TRBJ1-1; TRBD1 agrees at 7 bases. There are 14 residues in the CDR3. Unmatched junction bases numbered 6, after V lost 3 bases and J lost 5 bases. CDR1 is SGHVS and CDR2 is FQNEAQ in the germline V gene. This CDR3 is CASSLGQQGTEAFF. The DNA of the CDR3 is TGTGCCAGCAGCTTGGGACAGCAGGGGACTGAAGCTTTCTTT.

CDR3 DNA: TGTGCCAGCTCACCACTAGGGGGTCAGCCCCAGCATTTT. Translation gives CASSPLGGQPQHF. The genes are TRBV18 and TRBJ1-5; D perhaps matches TRBD1 (6 bases). Per the germline V gene, CDR1 is KGHSH and CDR2 is LQKENI. CDR3 length equals 13 residues. V was cut by 1 base and J by 6 bases, with 7 bases left in between.

This rearrangement joins TRBV28 to TRBJ2-5, with D possibly matching TRBD2 (5 bases). Germline V gives CDR1 MDHEN, CDR2 SYDVKM. CDR3 length equals 15 residues. Trimming took off 5 bases at V and 5 bases at J, with 18 bases between the two ends. CDR3 in amino acids: CASSRTATRRETQYF. In DNA form, the CDR3 reads TGTGCCAGCAGTCGAACGGCCACGAGGAGGGAGACCCAGTACTTC. The full variable domain, its missing parts supplied by reference TRBV28 and TRBJ2-5, is DVKVTQSSRYLVKRTGEKVFLECVQDMDHENMFWYRQDPGLGLRLIYFSYDVKMKEKGDIPEGYSVSREKKERFSLILESASTNQTSMYLCASSRTATRRETQYFGPGTRLLVL.

The chain links TRBV28 to TRBJ2-1, with D perhaps TRBD1 (6 bases). CDR1 and CDR2 (germline): MDHEN, SYDVKM. Trimming stripped 3 bases from V and 10 bases from J, with 16 bases between. The CDR3 contains 14 residues. Here the CDR3 DNA reads TGTGCCAGCAGTTTCGCGGACAGCAGGGACGAGCAGTTCTTC. Amino acid sequence: CASSFADSRDEQFF.

The chain has TRBV2 and TRBJ2-7, with D uncertain. The CDR3 has 13 amino acids. In germline, CDR1 is SNHLY, CDR2 FYNNEI. V dropped 4 bases and J dropped 3 bases, with 10 bases sitting between them. For the CDR3, the DNA is TGTGCCAGCAGTGCCCTAAGCCGCTACGAGCAGTACTTC. It yields the protein CASSALSRYEQYF.

The V call is TRBV27, the J call TRBJ2-1; TRBD2 matches 8 bases. The germline V gene has CDR1 MNHEY and CDR2 SMNVEV (reference sequence). V lost 5 bases and J lost 5; bases outside the gene matches: 8. The CDR3 has 15 amino acids. The CDR3: CASSGSGRGNNEQFF. In nucleotides, the CDR3 is TGTGCCAGCAGTGGGAGCGGGAGAGGGAACAATGAGCAGTTCTTC.

V gene TRBV29-1 combines with J gene TRBJ2-5, with D possibly matching TRBD2 (6 bases). Deletions cut 8 bases from V and 4 bases from J, with 17 bases between. The germline V gene has CDR1 SQVTM and CDR2 ANQGSEA. The length of the CDR3 is 13 residues. This chain's CDR3 is CSLRAGGRETQYF. CDR3 nucleotide sequence: TGCAGCCTAAGGGCCGGGGGTCGAGAGACCCAGTACTTC.

The V call is TRBV11-2, the J call TRBJ2-3, with D possibly TRBD1 on 5 matching bases. Germline-derived CDR1 and CDR2 are SGHAT and FQNNGV. The CDR3 contains 13 residues. Trimming cost V 1 base and J 4 bases, with 6 bases left between them. As DNA, the CDR3 is TGTGCCAGCAGCTTAGGGGGCTCAGATACGCAGTATTTT. Amino acids: CASSLGGSDTQYF.

The chain uses TRBV6-5 and TRBJ1-2; 7 bases are shared with TRBD1. The CDR3 runs to 14 residues. The V gene's germline CDR1 is MNHEY and CDR2 SVGAGI. The ends lost 5 bases at V and 7 bases at J; junction bases unmatched: 10. This CDR3 is CASSRGQAPRGYTF. The CDR3 DNA reads as TGTGCCAGCAGTCGCGGACAGGCCCCCCGTGGCTACACCTTC.

This chain connects TRBV6-1 to TRBJ2-7; D ambiguous. The germline V gene has CDR1 MNHNS and CDR2 SASEGT. CDR3 size: 11 residues. The germline V and J ends were trimmed by 2 bases and 6 bases, with 5 bases remaining between them. CDR3 region: CASSEPSEQYF. The DNA for the CDR3 is TGTGCCAGCAGTGAACCCTCCGAGCAGTACTTC.

The gene calls are TRBV19 and TRBJ1-1; D not resolved. V was cut by 5 bases and J by 5 bases, with 9 bases left in between. There are 12 residues in the CDR3. Germline V lookup: CDR1 LNHDA, CDR2 SQIVND (reference sequence). DNA for the CDR3: TGTGCCAGTAGTTCCAGGTCAACTGAAGCTTTCTTT. Residues: CASSSRSTEAFF.

The chain recombines TRBV4-2 with TRBJ2-3; 8 bases are a match to TRBD1. Germline assignment: CDR1 LGHNA and CDR2 YNFKEQ. This CDR3 is built from 17 residues. The V segment lost 4 bases and the J segment 5 bases; nucleotides outside the gene matches: 14. DNA for the CDR3: TGTGCCAGCAGCCCCGGGGCAGGGGGCGCGGGTATAGATACGCAGTATTTT. It specifies CASSPGAGGAGIDTQYF.

The chain links TRBV10-3 to TRBJ2-7; tentatively, D is TRBD2 (6 bases). Germline CDR1 reads ENHRY; CDR2 reads SYGVKD. This CDR3 contains 15 residues. Deletions cut 6 bases from V and 6 bases from J, with 21 bases between. CDR3 bases: TGTGCCATCAGCCTCCGGGACTCGCGCGCGAGCGAGCAGTACTTC. It yields the protein CAISLRDSRASEQYF.

This chain links TRBV5-1 with TRBJ2-7; 9 nucleotides agree with TRBD1. Germline trimming cut 0 bases from V and 6 bases from J; bases unmatched to any gene: 7. This CDR3 spans 15 amino acids. CDR1 and CDR2 (germline): SGHRS, YFSETQ. The CDR3 region has the DNA TGCGCCAGCAGCTTGGATGGGACAGGGTACGGCGAGCAGTACTTC. It codes for CASSLDGTGYGEQYF.